The T cell receptor beta chain under discussion was sequenced for a study of T cell responses to AZD1222 COVID-19 vaccine. This CDR3 comprises 12 residues. The V end lost 5 bases, the J end lost 7 bases, and 10 bases lay between the germline ends. Germline V gives CDR1 MDHEN, CDR2 SYDVKM. This clone was observed a handful of times. Its antigen is currently unknown. Study-wide points: Just 5 or 6 AZD1222 recipients tested seropositive at baseline.

Measured with immunoSEQ multiplex PCR; TCRdb has only the in-frame clones, and not every one. The data show 160,000 or so clones, around 94% seen once. The TCR originated in an adult who received the AZD1222 COVID-19 vaccine. The specimen comprised peripheral blood, sampled 28 days after the second AZD1222 dose. J is TRBJ2-3 and V is TRBV28; D may be TRBD1 (6 bases). For the CDR3, the DNA is TGTGCCAGCAGTCAACAGGGCTATACGCAGTATTTT. As protein: CASSQQGYTQYF.